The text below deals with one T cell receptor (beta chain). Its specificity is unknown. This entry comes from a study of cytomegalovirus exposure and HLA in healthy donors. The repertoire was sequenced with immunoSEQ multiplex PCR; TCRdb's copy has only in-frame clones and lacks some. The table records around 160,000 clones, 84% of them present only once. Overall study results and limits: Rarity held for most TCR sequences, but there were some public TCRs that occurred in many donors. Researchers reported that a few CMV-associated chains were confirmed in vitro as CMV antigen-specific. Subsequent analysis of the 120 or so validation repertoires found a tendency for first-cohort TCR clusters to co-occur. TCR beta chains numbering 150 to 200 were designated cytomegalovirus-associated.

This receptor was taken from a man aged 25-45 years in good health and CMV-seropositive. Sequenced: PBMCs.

The CDR3 DNA sequence: TGTGCCATCAGTGTGGGGGGGGAAGCCACAGATACGCAGTATTTT. This codes for CAISVGGEATDTQYF. The chain recombines TRBV10-3 with TRBJ2-3; 7 positions agree with TRBD2. Trimming at V came to 4 bases and at J to 2 bases, leaving 6 bases not matched to a gene. The CDR3 has 15 amino acids. Germline lookup yields CDR1 ENHRY and CDR2 SYGVKD.